This TCR beta chain was observed in a study of graft-versus-host responses after intestinal transplantation. Points on this clone: Its antigen is unidentified.

TCRdb keeps only in-frame clones here, not all; method: immunoSEQ multiplex PCR. This table has about 100,000 clones, about 90% appearing once. Sequencing was performed on unstimulated CD4+ T cells sorted from spleen or lymph node cells, taken before intestinal transplant. This sequence was found in a human donor who received an intestinal transplant.

The CDR3, as DNA: TGTGCCAGTAGTATCCGGACAGCCCTCTATGGCTACACCTTC. Translating it yields CASSIRTALYGYTF. The chain has TRBV19 and TRBJ1-2; tentatively, D is TRBD1 (6 bases). The V gene lost 3 bases and the J gene lost 4 bases, with 12 bases spanning the gap. The CDR3 extends over 14 amino acids. Germline CDR1 is LNHDA and CDR2 is SQIVND (reference sequence).